Presented here are 8 T cell receptor beta chains from one specimen sequenced in a study of blood T cell repertoires in COVID-19. The repertoire was sequenced with immunoSEQ multiplex PCR; TCRdb's copy has only in-frame clones and lacks some. The table shows some 200,000 clones, with approximately 80% occurring only once. The sample comprised PBMCs or T cells enriched from blood (not recorded which). These receptors were collected from a woman between 35 and 50 years old with acute COVID-19.

V usage is TRBV9 and J usage is TRBJ1-2; TRBD1 matches at 8 bases. The V gene's germline CDR1 is SGDLS and CDR2 YYNGEE. The CDR3 runs to 14 residues. Trimming took 3 bases from V and 8 from J; bases not matched to a gene: 9. This chain's CDR3 is CASSADRAVGGYTF. For the CDR3, the DNA is TGTGCCAGCAGCGCGGACAGGGCAGTCGGGGGCTACACCTTC.

The V gene is TRBV5-4, the J gene TRBJ2-7, with D unclear. V dropped 1 base and J dropped 3 bases, with 8 bases sitting between them. This CDR3 has 13 residues. Germline V gene lookup returns CDR1 SGHNT and CDR2 YYREEE (reference sequence). CDR3 sequence reads: CASSLSPVYEQYF. The CDR3 bases are TGTGCCAGCAGCTTGTCGCCAGTCTACGAGCAGTACTTC.

As to this clone: A read error may produce the germline difference seen at one junction end. Other nucleotide sequences in the sample specify the same CDR3. The genes are TRBV27 and TRBJ1-2; D gene ambiguous. The CDR3 covers 14 residues. Germline CDR1 MNHEY, CDR2 SMNVEV (reference sequence). CDR3 loop: CASSLSRSSAGYTF. The CDR3 DNA reads as TGTGCCAGCAGTTTATCGAGGAGCTCGGCTGGCTACACCTTT.

The gene calls are TRBV2 and TRBJ1-1, with a possible D match to TRBD1 (6 bases). Per the germline V gene, CDR1 is SNHLY and CDR2 is FYNNEI. The CDR3 is 14 amino acids. V was trimmed by 5 bases and J by 4 bases, leaving 14 bases between them. CDR3 in DNA: TGTGCCAGCAGTCCCCCAAAGGGGGTCACTGAAGCTTTCTTT. Translated: CASSPPKGVTEAFF.

This clone came up many times. V usage is TRBV7-9 and J usage is TRBJ1-2; D is undetermined. The CDR3 runs 13 residues. The V end was cut by 8 bases, the J end by 8 bases, with 18 bases between. The germline V gene has CDR1 SEHNR and CDR2 FQNEAQ (reference sequence). Here the CDR3 DNA reads TGTGCCAGCGAGGGAGGAGGGCGATTGGGCTACACCTTC. Translation: CASEGGGRLGYTF.

This clone was seen a few times. V is TRBV11-3 and J is TRBJ1-1; 8 bases match TRBD1. Unmatched junction bases numbered 13, after V lost 5 bases and J lost 5 bases. The CDR3 totals 16 residues. Germline CDR1 reads SGHNT; CDR2 reads YENEEA. The CDR3 region has the DNA TGTGCCAGCAGCAACGGTAGGGGACAGGAAGGTACTGAAGCTTTCTTT. It is translated as CASSNGRGQEGTEAFF.

The chain is built from TRBV28 and TRBJ1-1; D not certain. V lost 4 bases and J 5 bases, leaving 23 bases between the germline ends. The CDR3 spans 17 residues. The germline V gene has CDR1 MDHEN and CDR2 SYDVKM. CDR3 region: CASSSYQLERLLTEAFF. The DNA for the CDR3 is TGTGCCAGCAGTTCGTACCAACTAGAACGGCTTTTGACTGAAGCTTTCTTT.

Of note for this clone: Within the sample, other DNA sequences also encode this same CDR3. V and J are TRBV5-4 and TRBJ2-1; perhaps TRBD2 as D (5 bases). The CDR3 consists of 12 residues. Germline V lookup: CDR1 SGHNT, CDR2 YYREEE (reference sequence). V lost 4 bases to trimming and J lost 3 bases, with 5 bases between them. The CDR3 DNA follows: TGTGCCAGCAGCCGGGACTACAATGAGCAGTTCTTC. This gives the protein CASSRDYNEQFF.